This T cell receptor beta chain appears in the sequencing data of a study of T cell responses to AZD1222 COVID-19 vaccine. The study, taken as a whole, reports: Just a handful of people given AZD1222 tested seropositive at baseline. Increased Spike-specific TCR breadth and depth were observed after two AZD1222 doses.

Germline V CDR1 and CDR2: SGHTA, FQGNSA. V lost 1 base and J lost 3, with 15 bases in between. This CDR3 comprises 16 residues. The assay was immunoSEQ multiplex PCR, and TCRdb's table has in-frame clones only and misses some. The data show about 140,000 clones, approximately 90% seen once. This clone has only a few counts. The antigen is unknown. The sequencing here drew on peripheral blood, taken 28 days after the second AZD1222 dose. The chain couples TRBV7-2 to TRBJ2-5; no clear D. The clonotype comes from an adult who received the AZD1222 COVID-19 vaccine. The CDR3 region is CASSLGFLLLEETQYF. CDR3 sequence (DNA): TGTGCCAGCAGCTTAGGTTTTCTCCTTTTGGAAGAGACCCAGTACTTC.